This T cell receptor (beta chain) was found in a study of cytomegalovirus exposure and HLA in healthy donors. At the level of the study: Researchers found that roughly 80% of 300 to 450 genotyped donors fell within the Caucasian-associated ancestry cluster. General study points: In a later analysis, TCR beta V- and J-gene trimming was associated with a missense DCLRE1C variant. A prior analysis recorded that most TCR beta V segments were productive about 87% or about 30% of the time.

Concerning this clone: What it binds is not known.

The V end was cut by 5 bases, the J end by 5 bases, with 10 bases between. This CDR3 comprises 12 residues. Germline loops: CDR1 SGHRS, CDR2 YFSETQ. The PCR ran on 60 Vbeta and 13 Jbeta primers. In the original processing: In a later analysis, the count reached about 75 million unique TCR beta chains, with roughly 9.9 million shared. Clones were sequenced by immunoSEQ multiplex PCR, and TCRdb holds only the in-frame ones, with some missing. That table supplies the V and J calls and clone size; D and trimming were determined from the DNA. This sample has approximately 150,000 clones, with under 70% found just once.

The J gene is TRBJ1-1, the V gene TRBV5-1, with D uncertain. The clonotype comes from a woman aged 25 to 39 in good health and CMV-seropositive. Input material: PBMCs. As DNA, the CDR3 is TGCGCCAGCAGAGCCCCGGGTACTGAAGCTTTCTTT. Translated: CASRAPGTEAFF.